This T cell receptor (beta chain) was identified during a study of shared clonotypes between healthy human individuals. The ends were cut back, 4 bases at V and 0 bases at J, with 1 base in the middle. The CDR3 has 11 amino acids. The germline gives CDR1 SGHNT, CDR2 YYREEE (reference sequence). This clone was observed a handful of times. As yet, its antigen is unknown. The identical CDR3 is also encoded by other nucleotide sequences in the sample. Donors had no recently reported acute infections or vaccinations and were HIV-negative. Adults of Caucasian background living in Nashville, Tennessee made up all donors. Authors' analysis steps: Without quality scores, immunoSEQ junctional reads could not be filtered like full-length reads. TCRdb's table, derived via immunoSEQ multiplex PCR, lists solely in-frame clones and lacks some. The V and J calls and clone size are taken from that table; D and trimming were inferred from the DNA. The sample shows approximately 2.5 million clones, over 85% of them seen only once.

Study-level results: Non-shared clonotypes showed lower generation probabilities than clonotypes common to all four donors.

V and J are TRBV5-4 and TRBJ1-1; D remains ambiguous. The material sequenced was naive CD4+ T cells sorted from blood. Subset reported: CD45RA+ positively selected. This TCR derives from a man between 18 and 35 years old in good health. CDR3 in amino acids: CASSLNTEAFF. DNA of the CDR3: TGTGCCAGCAGCCTGAACACTGAAGCTTTCTTT.